These T cell receptor beta chains were read from a single sample in a study of T cell responses to AZD1222 COVID-19 vaccine. Clones were sequenced by immunoSEQ multiplex PCR, and TCRdb holds only the in-frame ones, with some missing. The repertoire holds roughly 50,000 clones, with 89% as singletons. The sequenced sample was peripheral blood, obtained 28 days after the second AZD1222 dose. These receptors were taken from an adult who received the AZD1222 COVID-19 vaccine. Both conserved end residues are part of each CDR3. D genes are given only for firm matches. Not every row has a clone size; where given, it reads once, few, many or a size class.

d_gene	abundance	v_gene	j_gene	CDR3aa	CDR3nt
TRBD1	-	TRBV13	TRBJ2-7	CASSQTLDRGLSYEQYF	TGTGCCAGCAGCCAGACCTTAGACAGGGGTCTTTCCTACGAGCAGTACTTC
TRBD2	-	TRBV5-1	TRBJ2-1	CASSFLLAGENEQFF	TGCGCCAGCAGCTTTTTACTAGCGGGAGAAAATGAGCAGTTCTTC
-	-	TRBV9	TRBJ1-1	CASSPTGNTEAFF	TGTGCCAGCAGCCCGACCGGGAACACTGAAGCTTTCTTT
TRBD2	-	TRBV7-2	TRBJ2-1	CASGLAPNEQFF	TGTGCCAGCGGACTAGCGCCCAATGAGCAGTTCTTC
-	-	TRBV30	TRBJ2-7	CAWSVVIPFAEQYF	TGTGCCTGGAGTGTTGTCATCCCCTTCGCCGAGCAGTACTTC
-	-	TRBV5-1	TRBJ1-2	CASSLNLGYGYTF	TGCGCCAGCAGCTTGAACTTGGGGTATGGCTACACCTTC
-	-	TRBV27	TRBJ1-5	CASRRGRGSNQPQHF	TGTGCCAGCAGGCGGGGGAGAGGTAGCAATCAGCCCCAGCATTTT
TRBD2	-	TRBV5-4	TRBJ2-5	CASSVTSGRHQETQYF	TGTGCCAGCAGCGTCACTAGCGGGAGGCACCAAGAGACCCAGTACTTC
-	-	TRBV7-2	TRBJ1-5	CASSLGADQPQHF	TGTGCCAGCAGCTTGGGGGCGGATCAGCCCCAGCATTTT
-	-	TRBV5-5	TRBJ1-2	CASSPGVDGYTF	TGTGCCAGCAGCCCCGGGGTAGATGGCTACACCTTC
TRBD2	-	TRBV2	TRBJ2-1	CASSERSGREGSYNEQFF	TGTGCCAGCAGTGAAAGAAGCGGGAGGGAAGGATCCTACAATGAGCAGTTCTTC
-	-	TRBV19	TRBJ2-1	CASSIGRGAFNEQFF	TGTGCCAGTAGTATCGGTAGGGGGGCTTTCAATGAGCAGTTCTTC
TRBD1	-	TRBV14	TRBJ1-1	CASSGQGYTEAFF	TGTGCCAGCAGCGGACAGGGATACACTGAAGCTTTCTTT
-	-	TRBV3-1/TRBV3-2	TRBJ1-2	CASSQDSGPYGYTF	TGTGCCAGCAGCCAAGACAGCGGACCCTATGGCTACACCTTC
-	-	TRBV7-3	TRBJ2-2	CASSPLNSGELFF	TGTGCCAGCAGCCCCCTCAATTCCGGGGAGCTGTTTTTT
TRBD2	-	TRBV11-2	TRBJ2-2	CASTSSGRAVGGELFF	TGTGCCAGCACCTCCAGCGGGAGGGCCGTCGGCGGGGAGCTGTTTTTT
-	-	TRBV4-1	TRBJ2-1	CASSQEGTTWSNEQFF	TGCGCCAGCAGCCAAGAGGGGACAACCTGGTCGAATGAGCAGTTCTTC
TRBD2	-	TRBV9	TRBJ2-5	CASTPIGLAEETQYF	TGTGCCAGCACCCCCATCGGCCTAGCGGAAGAGACCCAGTACTTC
-	once	TRBV19	TRBJ2-1	CASKGGPGYGVANEQFF	TGTGCCAGCAAGGGAGGTCCGGGATACGGGGTAGCCAATGAGCAGTTCTTC
-	-	TRBV11-3	TRBJ2-2	CASSYRGADTGELFF	TGTGCCAGCAGCTACCGGGGTGCCGACACCGGGGAGCTGTTTTTT
TRBD1	few	TRBV6-1	TRBJ2-7	CASSEPGQGAVEQYF	TGTGCCAGCAGTGAGCCCGGACAGGGGGCGGTCGAGCAGTACTTC
-	-	TRBV5-4	TRBJ1-2	CASSLRPDGYTF	TGTGCCAGCAGCTTGAGGCCGGATGGCTACACCTTC
TRBD1	-	TRBV25-1	TRBJ2-3	CASSEWQGVGTDTQYF	TGTGCCAGCAGTGAGTGGCAGGGGGTAGGCACAGATACGCAGTATTTT
TRBD2	-	TRBV24-1	TRBJ2-7	CATSDLTSGDEQYF	TGTGCCACCAGTGACCTGACTAGCGGGGACGAGCAGTACTTC
TRBD2	-	TRBV30	TRBJ2-7	CAWSVLGTSGSRQYF	TGTGCCTGGAGTGTATTAGGGACTAGCGGGTCCCGGCAGTACTTC
-	-	TRBV12-3/TRBV12-4	TRBJ1-1	CASSLERRVTFF	TGTGCCAGCAGTTTAGAGAGAAGGGTGACTTTCTTT
-	-	TRBV28	TRBJ1-5	CASSFGRDQPQHF	TGTGCCAGCAGTTTCGGCAGGGATCAGCCCCAGCATTTT
-	-	TRBV11-3	TRBJ2-7	CASSSSYEQYF	TGTGCCAGCAGCTCCTCCTACGAGCAGTACTTC
TRBD2	-	TRBV6-2/TRBV6-3	TRBJ2-1	CASSWTSAYNEQFF	TGTGCCAGCAGTTGGACTAGCGCCTACAATGAGCAGTTCTTC
-	-	TRBV4-3	TRBJ1-2	CASSQDTGQGFSRGYTF	TGCGCCAGCAGCCAAGATACGGGGCAGGGTTTTTCTCGAGGCTACACCTTC
-	few	TRBV6-1	TRBJ1-6	CASSEAARSPLHF	TGTGCCAGCAGTGAAGCAGCGCGGTCACCCCTCCACTTT
-	-	TRBV9	TRBJ1-5	CASSVDGDSNQPQHF	TGTGCCAGCAGCGTAGACGGGGACAGCAATCAGCCCCAGCATTTT
-	-	TRBV5-4	TRBJ1-2	CASSPVHGNYGYTF	TGTGCCAGCAGCCCCGTCCACGGGAACTATGGCTACACCTTC
-	once	TRBV10-3	TRBJ1-2	CAISPSNYGYTF	TGTGCCATCAGTCCTTCAAACTATGGCTACACCTTC
-	-	TRBV5-1	TRBJ2-7	CASSLVAGDYEQYF	TGCGCCAGCAGCTTGGTGGCAGGTGACTACGAGCAGTACTTC
-	once	TRBV11-1	TRBJ1-1	CASSLVVGAEAFF	TGTGCCAGCAGCTTAGTGGTAGGCGCTGAAGCTTTCTTT
TRBD2	-	TRBV2	TRBJ2-2	CASSEVPSGNTGELFF	TGTGCCAGCAGTGAAGTACCTAGCGGGAACACCGGGGAGCTGTTTTTT
-	-	TRBV6-5	TRBJ1-4	CASRRGDNEKLFF	TGTGCCAGCAGGAGGGGGGATAATGAAAAACTGTTTTTT
-	-	TRBV7-8	TRBJ2-2	CASSLYGRAPGELFF	TGTGCCAGCAGCTTATACGGGAGAGCGCCCGGGGAGCTGTTTTTT
-	-	TRBV7-2	TRBJ2-7	CASSLAEVGEQYF	TGTGCCAGCAGCTTAGCTGAGGTAGGCGAGCAGTACTTC
-	-	TRBV19	TRBJ1-1	CASSIPQGTEAFF	TGTGCCAGTAGTATTCCCCAGGGTACTGAAGCTTTCTTT
-	-	TRBV6-2/TRBV6-3	TRBJ2-1	CASSYSGAPYNEQFF	TGTGCCAGCAGTTACTCTGGGGCCCCGTACAATGAGCAGTTCTTC
TRBD1	-	TRBV5-1	TRBJ2-7	CASSLSDRVIDEQYF	TGCGCCAGCAGCTTAAGCGACAGGGTAATCGACGAGCAGTACTTC
TRBD2	-	TRBV7-8	TRBJ2-3	CASSWTSGRTSTDTQYF	TGTGCCAGCAGCTGGACTAGCGGGAGGACTAGCACAGATACGCAGTATTTT
TRBD1	-	TRBV4-1	TRBJ1-2	CASSPGQGDYGYTF	TGCGCCAGCAGCCCTGGACAGGGTGACTATGGCTACACCTTC
TRBD2	-	TRBV5-4	TRBJ2-5	CASSLMVAGSRETQYF	TGTGCCAGCAGCTTGATGGTAGCGGGAAGCAGAGAGACCCAGTACTTC
TRBD1	-	TRBV6-2/TRBV6-3	TRBJ2-5	CASSSHRDRQETQYF	TGTGCCAGCAGTTCCCACCGGGACAGGCAAGAGACCCAGTACTTC
TRBD2	-	TRBV19	TRBJ2-7	CASSIGASGYEQYF	TGTGCCAGTAGTATAGGGGCTAGCGGGTACGAGCAGTACTTC
-	-	TRBV7-9	TRBJ2-5	CASSLDAGQETQYF	TGTGCCAGCAGCTTAGATGCAGGTCAAGAGACCCAGTACTTC
TRBD1	-	TRBV24-1	TRBJ1-5	CATSETGVSNQPQHF	TGTGCCACCAGTGAGACAGGGGTTAGCAATCAGCCCCAGCATTTT
TRBD1	-	TRBV5-6	TRBJ2-7	CASSSYWAGGLYEQYF	TGTGCCAGCAGCTCGTACTGGGCAGGGGGCTTGTACGAGCAGTACTTC
-	once	TRBV2	TRBJ2-3	CASSVEIQTDTQYF	TGTGCCAGCAGTGTAGAAATTCAGACAGATACGCAGTATTTT
-	-	TRBV4-1	TRBJ1-4	CASSQGRSEANEKLFF	TGCGCCAGCAGCCAAGGCAGGTCTGAGGCTAATGAAAAACTGTTTTTT
-	-	TRBV12-3/TRBV12-4	TRBJ2-5	CASSLSGEGTQYF	TGTGCCAGCAGTTTATCGGGAGAAGGGACCCAGTACTTC
TRBD1	-	TRBV2	TRBJ2-7	CASSPTGVRYEQYF	TGTGCCAGCAGTCCTACAGGGGTTCGCTACGAGCAGTACTTC
TRBD2	-	TRBV4-1	TRBJ2-1	CASSHPWGQLAGDRDEQFF	TGCGCCAGCAGCCACCCCTGGGGGCAACTAGCGGGAGATCGGGATGAGCAGTTCTTC
TRBD2	-	TRBV7-6	TRBJ2-1	CASSSRIGLAGGFSVF	TGTGCCAGCAGCTCAAGGATAGGACTAGCGGGAGGGTTTTCCGTCTTC
-	-	TRBV5-1	TRBJ1-1	CASSLEVDATEAFF	TGCGCCAGCAGCTTGGAGGTCGATGCGACTGAAGCTTTCTTT
-	-	TRBV2	TRBJ2-1	CASSTRTAYNEQFF	TGTGCCAGCAGTACCCGGACAGCCTACAATGAGCAGTTCTTC